This T cell receptor beta chain was profiled in a study of shared clonotypes between healthy human individuals. Germline CDR1 is SGHRS and CDR2 is YFSETQ. The CDR3 is made up of 15 amino acids. The V end lost 4 bases, the J end lost 3 bases, and 13 bases lay between the germline ends. Produced via immunoSEQ multiplex PCR; TCRdb's table is partial and in-frame only. The sample records about 610,000 clones, around 97% being singletons. Sequencing was done on a sample of naive CD4+ T cells sorted from blood. Regarding subset: CD45RA+ positively selected. The V gene is TRBV5-1, the J gene TRBJ1-4; D perhaps matches TRBD1 (6 bases). This TCR was sampled from a woman aged 25 to 45 in good health. CDR3 bases: TGCGCCAGCAGCGTGAACAGGGCCGCTAATGAAAAACTGTTTTTT. Its translation: CASSVNRAANEKLFF.